The entry below gives a single T cell receptor beta chain sequence along with its context. The antigen is not known. CDR3 size: 16 residues. V dropped 0 bases and J dropped 4 bases, with 16 bases sitting between them. The germline V gene has CDR1 GTSNPN and CDR2 SVGIG (reference sequence). The data derive from a study of CD8+ T cells in alopecia areata. Study findings and constraints: Mice showed clearer TCR sharing than patients did, a gap that was possibly HLA-related. Lesional scalp, notably in alopecia totalis/universalis, had clonality above that of normal scalp. The presence of one nonresponder keeps the tie between baseline CD8+ expansion and response uncertain.

The sequencing template was cDNA reverse transcribed from extracted RNA. Profiled with immunoSEQ multiplex PCR; TCRdb holds only in-frame clones, not every one. The data show around 290,000 clones, 55% to 70% seen once. Treatment of the sample: oral pan-JAK inhibitor, 5-10 mg twice daily. Specimens obtained from alopecia areata patients comprised lesional scalp punch biopsies and peripheral blood. The chain has TRBV30 and TRBJ2-1; D may be TRBD2 (6 bases). This sequence was found in a human donor with alopecia areata. This specimen consisted of CD4+ T cells sorted from blood, obtained at week 24, from a patient treated with tofacitinib. The CDR3 bases are TGTGCCTGGAGTGTAGGAGGCAGCGGGCATTACAATGAGCAGTTCTTC. This codes for CAWSVGGSGHYNEQFF.